Below, one T cell receptor (beta chain) is given with its context. The data belong to a study of blood T cell repertoires in COVID-19. Whole-study context: In each case, the material was cDNA or gDNA derived from T cells, B-cell-depleted T cells, or PBMCs.

Sequencing was performed with immunoSEQ multiplex PCR; in TCRdb, only in-frame clones are kept and a portion is missing. Of some 240,000 clones listed, roughly 83% were seen once; the top ten hold more than 8%. The germline gives CDR1 MNHEY, CDR2 SVGAGI. V dropped 6 bases and J dropped 4; count of bases not matched to a gene: 8. CDR3 size: 14 residues. This receptor was obtained from an elderly woman with acute or convalescent COVID-19. The V call is TRBV6-5, the J call TRBJ1-2, with 7 bases lining up with TRBD1. Sequenced: peripheral blood. The CDR3 DNA sequence: TGTGCCAGCAGCGACCCGGGACAGTTCTATGGCTACACCTTC. It translates to CASSDPGQFYGYTF.